The text below deals with one TCR beta chain. This clonotype was counted a few times. Its specific antigen is unknown. No much larger clone is present one base from it, and per-base qualities are unavailable. The CDR3 runs 15 residues from the cysteine to the phenylalanine. Of the read, only the CDR3 DNA is kept; its 45 bases are in frame from base 1. The V and J ends are trimmed by 0 bases and 5 bases, leaving 13 bases between them. CDR1 PRHDT and CDR2 FYEKMQ are derived from the germline V gene (reference sequence). Sequencing was performed on an Illumina HiSeq 1500. TCRdb itself trimmed the public reads at Q25 with fastp, ran MiXCR and retained productive beta chains. Each entry merges the rows of one CDR3 protein and shows their most common DNA and genes. The sample contains 500,000 to 600,000 distinct CDR3 sequences, approximately 17% of them found a single time. Roughly 25% of the sample is in the top ten clones.

This record comes from a study of T cell repertoires in cytomegalovirus infection (dated by TCRdb to about 2019). Describing the broader study: Donor HLA type was relevant to the analysis, because carriage of CMV infection together with the matching HLA type was indicated by public TCR beta signatures.

Summary of the overall study and its limitations: In both this cohort and an independent cohort of 352 donors, the cumulative frequency of public TCR beta family members distinguished carriers of CMV infection plus the relevant HLA type. The ex vivo response was dominated by HLA-C-restricted CMV-specific TCR beta clonotypes, which also provided the single most frequent clonotype in two of eight donors.

The chain was built from TRBV13 and TRBJ1-2; perhaps TRBD1 is the D gene, with 5 bases matching. The receptor comes from a human donor in good health (CMV status not recorded). Some clones in this sample may be carry-over from other donors' samples. Sequenced material: CD8+ T cells from PBMCs. The CDR3: CASSLGRGGVYGYTF. The nucleotides read TGTGCCAGCAGCTTAGGCCGAGGAGGGGTGTATGGCTACACCTTC.